This TCR beta chain is drawn from a study of post-analysis software for immune sequencing data. Study-wide context: Recorded disease courses covered relapsing-remitting, secondary progressive and progressive-relapsing multiple sclerosis. Some patients had no subtype annotation. Study results and caveats: Samples from one preparation batch, clustered by F measure, grouped strongly together. In patients, TRBV5-6, TRBV5-1 and TRBV20-1 belonged to five or six TRBV segments found more frequently than in controls. For normalized Chao1 diversity, multiple sclerosis patients scored significantly lower than controls did.

Carried by the TCR beta cDNA libraries were unique molecular identifiers. The T cell input of 1 to 10 million gave about 470,000 cDNA molecules. TCRdb reprocessed the PCR reads with MiXCR, giving one entry per CDR3 protein. The sample records 750,000 to 950,000 distinct CDR3 sequences, 46% being singletons. On this clonotype: Its antigen is unknown.

CDR3 length: 15 amino acids. The germline V and J ends were trimmed by 6 bases and 0 bases, with 11 bases remaining between them. Germline V CDR1 and CDR2: MNHEY, SVGAGI. Sequencing was done on a sample of blood. This receptor was obtained from a girl between 10 and 17 years old with multiple sclerosis. The rearrangement joins TRBV6-5 to TRBJ2-2; the D gene could be TRBD1 or TRBD2 (5 bases each). Here the CDR3 reads CASRRRGANTGELFF. The CDR3 region has the DNA TGTGCCAGCAGGAGACGAGGGGCGAACACCGGGGAGCTGTTTTTT.